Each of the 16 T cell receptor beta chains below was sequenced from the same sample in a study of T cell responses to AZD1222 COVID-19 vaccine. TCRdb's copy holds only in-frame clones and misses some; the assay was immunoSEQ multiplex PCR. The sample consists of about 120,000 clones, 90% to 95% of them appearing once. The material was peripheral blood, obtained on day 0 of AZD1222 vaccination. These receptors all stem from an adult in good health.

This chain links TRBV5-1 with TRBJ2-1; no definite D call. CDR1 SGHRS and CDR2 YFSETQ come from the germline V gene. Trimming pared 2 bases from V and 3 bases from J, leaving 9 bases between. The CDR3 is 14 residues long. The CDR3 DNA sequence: TGCGCCAGCAGCTTTGACATCGACTACAATGAGCAGTTCTTC. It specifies CASSFDIDYNEQFF.

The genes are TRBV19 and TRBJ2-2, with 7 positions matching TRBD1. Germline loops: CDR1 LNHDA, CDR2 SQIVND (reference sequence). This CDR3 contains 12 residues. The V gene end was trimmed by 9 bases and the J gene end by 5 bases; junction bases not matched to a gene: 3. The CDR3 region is CASHRGTGELFF. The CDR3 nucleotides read TGTGCCAGCCACAGGGGAACCGGGGAGCTGTTTTTT.

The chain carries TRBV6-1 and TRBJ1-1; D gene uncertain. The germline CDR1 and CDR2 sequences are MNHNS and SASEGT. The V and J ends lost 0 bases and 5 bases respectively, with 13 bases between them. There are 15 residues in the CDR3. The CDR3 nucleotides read TGTGCCAGCAGTGAAGCGCTGGGTTCGTGGACTGAAGCTTTCTTT. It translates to CASSEALGSWTEAFF.

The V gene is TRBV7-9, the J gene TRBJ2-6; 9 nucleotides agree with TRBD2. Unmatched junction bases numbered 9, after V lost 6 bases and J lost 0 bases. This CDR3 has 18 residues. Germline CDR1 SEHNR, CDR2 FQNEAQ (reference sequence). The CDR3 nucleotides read TGTGCCAGCAGGCGCGGGGGGGTGCTGGGCTCTGGGGCCAACGTCCTGACTTTC. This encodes CASRRGGVLGSGANVLTF.

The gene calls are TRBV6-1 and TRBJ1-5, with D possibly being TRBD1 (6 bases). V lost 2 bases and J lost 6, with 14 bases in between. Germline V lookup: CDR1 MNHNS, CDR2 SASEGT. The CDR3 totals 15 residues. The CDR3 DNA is TGTGCCAGCAGTGAATCCCCACAGGGAGGTCAGCCCCAGCATTTT. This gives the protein CASSESPQGGQPQHF.

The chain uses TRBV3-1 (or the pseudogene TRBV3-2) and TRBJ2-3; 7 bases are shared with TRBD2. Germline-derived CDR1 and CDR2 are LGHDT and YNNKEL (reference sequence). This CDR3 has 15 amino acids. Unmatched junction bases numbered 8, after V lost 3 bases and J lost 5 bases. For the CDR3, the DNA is TGTGCCAGCAGCCATCGTCTGGGAGGGCAAGATACGCAGTATTTT. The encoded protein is CASSHRLGGQDTQYF.

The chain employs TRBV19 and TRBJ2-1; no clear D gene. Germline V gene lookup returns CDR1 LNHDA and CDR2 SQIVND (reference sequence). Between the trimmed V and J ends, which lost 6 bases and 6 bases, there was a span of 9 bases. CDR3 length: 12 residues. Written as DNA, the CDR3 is TGTGCCAGTAGCTTGGACCCCAATGAGCAGTTCTTC. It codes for CASSLDPNEQFF. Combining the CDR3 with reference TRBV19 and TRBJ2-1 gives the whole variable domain DGGITQSPKYLFRKEGQNVTLSCEQNLNHDAMYWYRQDPGQGLRLIYYSQIVNDFQKGDIAEGYSVSREKKESFPLTVTSAQKNPTAFYLCASSLDPNEQFFGPGTRLTVL.

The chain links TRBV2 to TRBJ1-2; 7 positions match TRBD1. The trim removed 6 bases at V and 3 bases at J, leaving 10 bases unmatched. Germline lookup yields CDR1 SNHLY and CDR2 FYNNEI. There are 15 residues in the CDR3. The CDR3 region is CASRTGQASHYGYTF. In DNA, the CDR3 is TGTGCCAGCAGGACCGGACAGGCTAGTCACTATGGCTACACCTTC.

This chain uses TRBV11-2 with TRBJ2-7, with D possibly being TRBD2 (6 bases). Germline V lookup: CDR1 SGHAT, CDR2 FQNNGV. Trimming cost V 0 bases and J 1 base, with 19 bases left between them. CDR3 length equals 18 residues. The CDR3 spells CASSLERWGGGESYEQYF. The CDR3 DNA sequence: TGTGCCAGCAGCTTAGAGAGATGGGGCGGAGGGGAATCCTACGAGCAGTACTTC. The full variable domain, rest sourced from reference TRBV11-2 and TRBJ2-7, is EAGVAQSPRYKIIEKRQSVAFWCNPISGHATLYWYQQILGQGPKLLIQFQNNGVVDDSQLPKDRFSAERLKGVDSTLKIQPAKLEDSAVYLCASSLERWGGGESYEQYFGPGTRLTVT.

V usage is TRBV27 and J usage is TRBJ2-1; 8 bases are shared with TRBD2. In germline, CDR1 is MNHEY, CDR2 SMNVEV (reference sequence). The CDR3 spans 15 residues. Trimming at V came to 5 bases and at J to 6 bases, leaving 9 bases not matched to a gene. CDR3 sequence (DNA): TGTGCCAGCAGTCCCCGGGTAGCGGGGCGCAATGAGCAGTTCTTC. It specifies CASSPRVAGRNEQFF.

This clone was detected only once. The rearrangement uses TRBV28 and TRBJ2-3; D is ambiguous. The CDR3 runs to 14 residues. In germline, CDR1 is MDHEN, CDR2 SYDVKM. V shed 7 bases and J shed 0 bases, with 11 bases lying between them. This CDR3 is CASIEVRSTDTQYF. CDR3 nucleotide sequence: TGTGCCAGCATTGAGGTTCGGAGCACAGATACGCAGTATTTT.

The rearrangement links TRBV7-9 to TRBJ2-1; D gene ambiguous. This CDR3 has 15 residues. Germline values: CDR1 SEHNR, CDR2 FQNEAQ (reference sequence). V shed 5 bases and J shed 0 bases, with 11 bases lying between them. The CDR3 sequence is CASSRPSSSYNEQFF. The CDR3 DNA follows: TGTGCCAGCAGCCGACCAAGCAGCTCCTACAATGAGCAGTTCTTC.

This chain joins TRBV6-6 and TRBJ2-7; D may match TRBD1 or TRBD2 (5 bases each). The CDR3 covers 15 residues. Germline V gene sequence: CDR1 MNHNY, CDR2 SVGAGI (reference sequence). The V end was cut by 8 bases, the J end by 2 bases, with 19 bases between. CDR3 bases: TGTGCCAGCTCCCAGAGCAGGGACGGAGCCTACGAGCAGTACTTC. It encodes CASSQSRDGAYEQYF.

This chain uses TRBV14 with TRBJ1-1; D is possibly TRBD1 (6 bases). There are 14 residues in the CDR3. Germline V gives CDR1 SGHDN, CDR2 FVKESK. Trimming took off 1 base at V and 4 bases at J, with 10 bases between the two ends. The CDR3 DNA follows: TGTGCCAGCAGCCAAGTCGGACAGTCCACTGAAGCTTTCTTT. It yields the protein CASSQVGQSTEAFF. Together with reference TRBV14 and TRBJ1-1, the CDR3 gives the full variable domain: EAGVTQFPSHSVIEKGQTVTLRCDPISGHDNLYWYRRVMGKEIKFLLHFVKESKQDESGMPNNRFLAERTGGTYSTLKVQPAELEDSGVYFCASSQVGQSTEAFFGQGTRLTVV.

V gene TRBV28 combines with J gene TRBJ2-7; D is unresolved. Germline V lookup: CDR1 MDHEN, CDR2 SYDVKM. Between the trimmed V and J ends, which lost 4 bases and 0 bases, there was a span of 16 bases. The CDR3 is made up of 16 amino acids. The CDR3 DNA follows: TGTGCCAGCAGTTCCTTCGGAGTTAAGTCCTCCTACGAGCAGTACTTC. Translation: CASSSFGVKSSYEQYF.

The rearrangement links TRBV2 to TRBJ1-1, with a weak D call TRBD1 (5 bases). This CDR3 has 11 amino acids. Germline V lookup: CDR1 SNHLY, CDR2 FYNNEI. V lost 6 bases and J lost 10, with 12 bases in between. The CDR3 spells CASRGDLRAFF. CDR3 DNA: TGTGCCAGCAGGGGGGACCTGAGAGCTTTCTTT.